The 5 T cell receptor beta chains below were found in one sample sequenced in a study of CD8+ T cells in alopecia areata. The treatment was: oral pan-JAK inhibitor, 5-10 mg twice daily. Once RNA had been extracted, it was reverse transcribed into cDNA to act as the sequencing template. Libraries were prepared by immunoSEQ multiplex PCR; TCRdb keeps only in-frame clonotypes and omits some of them. The sample records 150,000 to 200,000 clones, 65% being singletons. The specimen comprised CD4+ T cells sorted from blood, sampled at week 4, from a patient treated with tofacitinib. The receptors come from a human donor with alopecia areata.

The rearrangement links TRBV27 to TRBJ1-1; 9 bases map to TRBD1. V lost 5 bases, J lost 5 bases, and 3 bases stayed unmatched. Germline CDR1 reads MNHEY; CDR2 reads SMNVEV (reference sequence). The CDR3 loop spans 13 amino acids. CDR3 sequence: CASSETGGTEAFF. CDR3 coding DNA: TGTGCCAGCAGTGAGACAGGGGGGACTGAAGCTTTCTTT.

A single count supports this clone. The V gene is TRBV5-6, the J gene TRBJ1-1, with D unclear. Per germline, CDR1 SGHDT and CDR2 YYEEEE. The V end was cut by 4 bases, the J end by 8 bases, with 15 bases between. This CDR3 contains 13 residues. CDR3: CASSGGLEGEAFF. The CDR3 DNA reads as TGTGCCAGCAGCGGCGGACTGGAAGGAGAAGCTTTCTTT.

The rearrangement joins TRBV27 to TRBJ2-3; unclear D gene. Between the trimmed V and J ends, which lost 5 bases and 6 bases, there was a span of 12 bases. Looked up from germline, CDR1 is MNHEY and CDR2 is SMNVEV (reference sequence). This CDR3 spans 13 amino acids. The CDR3 sequence is CASSVHWPDTQYF. The DNA for the CDR3 is TGTGCCAGCAGTGTCCATTGGCCCGATACGCAGTATTTT.

This clone was seen more than once but under ten times. The genes are TRBV6-6 and TRBJ2-7, with a weak D call TRBD1 (6 bases). The CDR3 is 15 amino acids. V dropped 2 bases and J dropped 5 bases, with 16 bases sitting between them. The V gene's germline CDR1 is MNHNY and CDR2 SVGAGI (reference sequence). The CDR3 DNA follows: TGTGCCAGCAGTTACCCCGGACAGATGGGGGACGAGCAGTACTTC. It yields the protein CASSYPGQMGDEQYF.

This clone was picked up a small number of times. The CDR3 loop reads CASSLLAGRETQYF. The CDR3 nucleotides read TGTGCCAGCAGCTTATTGGCAGGGCGAGAGACCCAGTACTTC. The V call is TRBV7-8, the J call TRBJ2-5; a possible D gene is TRBD1 (5 bases). V lost 2 bases, J lost 4 bases, and 11 bases lay in between. Per germline, CDR1 SGHVS and CDR2 FQNEAQ. This CDR3 has 14 amino acids.